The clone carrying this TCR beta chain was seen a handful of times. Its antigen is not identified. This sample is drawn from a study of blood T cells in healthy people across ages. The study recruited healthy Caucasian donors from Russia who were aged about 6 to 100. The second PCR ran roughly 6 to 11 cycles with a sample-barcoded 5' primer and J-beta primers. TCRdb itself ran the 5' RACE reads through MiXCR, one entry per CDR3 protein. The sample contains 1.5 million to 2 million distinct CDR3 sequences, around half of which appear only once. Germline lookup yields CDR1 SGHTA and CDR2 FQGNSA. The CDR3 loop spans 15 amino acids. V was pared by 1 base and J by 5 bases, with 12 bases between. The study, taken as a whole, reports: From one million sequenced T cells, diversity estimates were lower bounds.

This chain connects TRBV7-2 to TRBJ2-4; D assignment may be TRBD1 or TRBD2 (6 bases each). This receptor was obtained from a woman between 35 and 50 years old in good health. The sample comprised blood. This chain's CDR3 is CASSLEGGRENIQYF. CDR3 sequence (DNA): TGTGCCAGCAGCTTAGAAGGGGGGAGAGAAAACATTCAGTACTTC.